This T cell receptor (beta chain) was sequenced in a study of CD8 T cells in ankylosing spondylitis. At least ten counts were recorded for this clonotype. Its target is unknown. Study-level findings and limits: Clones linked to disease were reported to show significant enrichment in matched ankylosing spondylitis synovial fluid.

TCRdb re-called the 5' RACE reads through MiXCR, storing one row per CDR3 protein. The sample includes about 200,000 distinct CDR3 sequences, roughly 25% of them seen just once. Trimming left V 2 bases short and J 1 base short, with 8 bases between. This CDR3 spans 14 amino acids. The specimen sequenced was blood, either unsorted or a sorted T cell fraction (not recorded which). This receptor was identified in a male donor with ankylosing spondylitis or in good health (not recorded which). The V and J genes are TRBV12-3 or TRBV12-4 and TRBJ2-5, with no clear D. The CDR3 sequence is CASSLILVQETQYF. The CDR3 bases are TGTGCCAGCAGTTTAATACTGGTCCAAGAGACCCAGTACTTC.